This T cell receptor beta chain came from a study of T cells in Graves' hyperthyroidism and ophthalmopathy. V lost 2 bases to trimming and J lost 2 bases, with 20 bases between them. CDR3 length: 18 amino acids. Germline V gene sequence: CDR1 SGHRS, CDR2 YFSETQ. This clonotype was detected ten times or more. Patients with ophthalmopathy all had a Clinical Activity Score of at least 3, a NOSPECS grade of at least 4 and duration under 3 months. Fresh 10 ml peripheral blood yielded PBMCs. Template material for amplifying TCR beta CDR3 regions consisted of RNA transcripts. RT-PCR in the first round (using the HTBI primer set) targeted the TCR CDR3. TCRdb itself ran the multiplex PCR reads through MiXCR, one entry per CDR3 protein. The sample has fewer than 750,000 distinct CDR3 sequences, roughly 15% seen once.

The chain is built from TRBV5-1 and TRBJ2-1; weak D call: TRBD1 (6 bases). The sequencing input was blood. This clonotype was sampled from a woman between 45 and 60 years old with Graves' ophthalmopathy. CDR3 amino acids: CASSFGQTQHRAYNEQFF. CDR3 nucleotide sequence: TGCGCCAGCAGCTTCGGACAGACTCAACACAGGGCCTACAATGAGCAGTTCTTC.